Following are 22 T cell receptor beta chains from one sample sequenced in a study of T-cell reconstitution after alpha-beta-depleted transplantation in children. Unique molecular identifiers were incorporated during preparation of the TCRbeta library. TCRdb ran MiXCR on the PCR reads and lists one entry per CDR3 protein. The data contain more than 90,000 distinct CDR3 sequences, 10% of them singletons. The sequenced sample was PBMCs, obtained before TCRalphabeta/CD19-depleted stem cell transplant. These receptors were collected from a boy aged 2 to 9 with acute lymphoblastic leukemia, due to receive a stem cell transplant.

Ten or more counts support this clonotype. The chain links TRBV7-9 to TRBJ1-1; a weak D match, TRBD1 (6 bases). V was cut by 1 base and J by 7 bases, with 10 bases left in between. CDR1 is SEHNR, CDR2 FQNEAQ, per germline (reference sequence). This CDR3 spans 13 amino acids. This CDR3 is CASSLDPGHEAFF. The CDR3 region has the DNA TGTGCCAGCAGCTTAGATCCGGGACATGAAGCTTTCTTT.

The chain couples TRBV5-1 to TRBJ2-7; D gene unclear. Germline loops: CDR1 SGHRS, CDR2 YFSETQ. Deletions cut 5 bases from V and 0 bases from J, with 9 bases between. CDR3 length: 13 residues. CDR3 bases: TGCGCCAGCAGGACGGTCAGCTCCTACGAGCAGTACTTC. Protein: CASRTVSSYEQYF.

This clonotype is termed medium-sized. The CDR3 DNA sequence: TGCAGCGTTGGGGGACTAGCGGGATTCAGCTCCTACAATGAGCAGTTCTTC. It specifies CSVGGLAGFSSYNEQFF. The V call is TRBV29-1, the J call TRBJ2-1, with TRBD2 matching 13 bases. V shed 4 bases and J 0 bases; nucleotides not matched to a gene: 6. The germline V gene has CDR1 SQVTM and CDR2 ANQGSEA. There are 17 residues in the CDR3.

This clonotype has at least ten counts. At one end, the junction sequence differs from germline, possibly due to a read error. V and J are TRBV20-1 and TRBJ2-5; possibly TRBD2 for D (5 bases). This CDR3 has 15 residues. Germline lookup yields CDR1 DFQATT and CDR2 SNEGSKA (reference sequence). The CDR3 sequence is CSADSPADPQGTQYF. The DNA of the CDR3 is TGCAGTGCTGATTCCCCAGCGGATCCCCAAGGGACCCAGTACTTC.

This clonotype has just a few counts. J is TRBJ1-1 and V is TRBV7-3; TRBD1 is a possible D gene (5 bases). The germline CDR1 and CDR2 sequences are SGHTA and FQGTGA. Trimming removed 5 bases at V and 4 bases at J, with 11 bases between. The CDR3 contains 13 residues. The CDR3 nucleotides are TGTGCCAGCAGCGCCACAGGTTCCACTGAAGCTTTCTTT. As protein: CASSATGSTEAFF.

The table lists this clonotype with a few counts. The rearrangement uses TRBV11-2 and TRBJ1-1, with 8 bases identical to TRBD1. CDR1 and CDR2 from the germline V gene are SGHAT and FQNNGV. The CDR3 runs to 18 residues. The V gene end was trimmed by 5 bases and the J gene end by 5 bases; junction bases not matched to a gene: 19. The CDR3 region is CASSLTRGAGGDGTEAFF. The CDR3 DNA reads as TGTGCCAGCAGCCTCACCAGGGGGGCAGGGGGCGATGGGACTGAAGCTTTCTTT. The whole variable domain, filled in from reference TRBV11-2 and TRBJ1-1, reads EAGVAQSPRYKIIEKRQSVAFWCNPISGHATLYWYQQILGQGPKLLIQFQNNGVVDDSQLPKDRFSAERLKGVDSTLKIQPAKLEDSAVYLCASSLTRGAGGDGTEAFFGQGTRLTVV.

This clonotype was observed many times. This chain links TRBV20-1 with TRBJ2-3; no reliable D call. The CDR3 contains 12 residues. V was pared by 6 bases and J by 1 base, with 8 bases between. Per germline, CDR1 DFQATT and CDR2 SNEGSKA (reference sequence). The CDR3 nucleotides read TGCAGTGCCTCCCGGCGCACAGATACGCAGTATTTT. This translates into CSASRRTDTQYF.

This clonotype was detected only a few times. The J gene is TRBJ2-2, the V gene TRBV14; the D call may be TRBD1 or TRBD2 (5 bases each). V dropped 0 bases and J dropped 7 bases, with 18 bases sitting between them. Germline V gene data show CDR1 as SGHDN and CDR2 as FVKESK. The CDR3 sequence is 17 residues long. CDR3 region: CASSQDWGIIGIGELFF. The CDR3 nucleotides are TGTGCCAGCAGCCAAGATTGGGGGATAATTGGTATCGGGGAGCTGTTTTTT.

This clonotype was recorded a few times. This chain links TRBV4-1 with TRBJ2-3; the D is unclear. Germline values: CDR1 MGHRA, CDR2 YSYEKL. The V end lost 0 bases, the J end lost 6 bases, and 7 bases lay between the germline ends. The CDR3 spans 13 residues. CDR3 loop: CASSQDKGDTQYF. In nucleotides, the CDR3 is TGCGCCAGCAGCCAAGATAAGGGTGATACGCAGTATTTT.

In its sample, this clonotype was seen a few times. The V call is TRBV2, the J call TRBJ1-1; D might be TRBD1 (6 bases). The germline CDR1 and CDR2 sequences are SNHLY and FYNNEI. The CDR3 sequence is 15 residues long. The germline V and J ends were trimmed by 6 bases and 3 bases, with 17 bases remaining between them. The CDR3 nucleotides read TGTGCCAGCAGGGCTCAAACAGGGCGGGACACTGAAGCTTTCTTT. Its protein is CASRAQTGRDTEAFF.

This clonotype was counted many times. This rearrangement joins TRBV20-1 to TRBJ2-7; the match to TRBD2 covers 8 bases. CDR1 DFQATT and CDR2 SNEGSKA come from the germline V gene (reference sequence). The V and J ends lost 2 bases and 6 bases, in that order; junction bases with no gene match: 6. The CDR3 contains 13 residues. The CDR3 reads CSARPSGRAEQYF. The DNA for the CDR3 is TGCAGTGCTAGACCCAGCGGGAGAGCCGAGCAGTACTTC.

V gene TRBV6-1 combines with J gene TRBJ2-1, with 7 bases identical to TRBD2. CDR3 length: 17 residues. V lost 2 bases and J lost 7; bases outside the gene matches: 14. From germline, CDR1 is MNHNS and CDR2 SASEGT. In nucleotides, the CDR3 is TGTGCCAGCAGTGAAACCTACTTGCCGGGGGGAAGGAATGAGCAGTTCTTC. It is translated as CASSETYLPGGRNEQFF.

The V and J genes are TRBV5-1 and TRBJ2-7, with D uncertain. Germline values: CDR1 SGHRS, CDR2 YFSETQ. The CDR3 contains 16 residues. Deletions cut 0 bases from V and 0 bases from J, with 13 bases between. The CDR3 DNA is TGCGCCAGCAGCTTGGCCAACCTAGGCGGCTCCTACGAGCAGTACTTC. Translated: CASSLANLGGSYEQYF.

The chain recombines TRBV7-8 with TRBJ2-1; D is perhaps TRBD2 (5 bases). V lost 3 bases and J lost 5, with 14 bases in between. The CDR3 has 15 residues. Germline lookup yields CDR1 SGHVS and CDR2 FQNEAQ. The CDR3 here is CASSFFIARNNEQFF. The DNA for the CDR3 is TGTGCCAGCAGCTTTTTCATAGCGCGTAACAATGAGCAGTTCTTC. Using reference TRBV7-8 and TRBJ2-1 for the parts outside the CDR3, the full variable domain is GAGVSQSPRYKVAKRGQDVALRCDPISGHVSLFWYQQALGQGPEFLTYFQNEAQLDKSGLPSDRFFAERPEGSVSTLKIQRTQQEDSAVYLCASSFFIARNNEQFFGPGTRLTVL.

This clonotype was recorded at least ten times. The CDR3 nucleotides read TGTGCCAGCAGCTTAGTTATCTGGCTCGAGCAGTACTTC. Protein product: CASSLVIWLEQYF. The genes are TRBV11-2 and TRBJ2-7; D remains unclear. The CDR3 runs 13 residues. Trimming took 1 base from V and 6 from J, leaving 10 bases between them. Germline loops: CDR1 SGHAT, CDR2 FQNNGV.

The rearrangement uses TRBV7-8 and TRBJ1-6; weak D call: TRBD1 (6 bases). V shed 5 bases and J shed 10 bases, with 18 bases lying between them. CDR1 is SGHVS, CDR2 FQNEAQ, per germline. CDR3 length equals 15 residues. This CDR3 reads CASSPGHTWGSPLHF. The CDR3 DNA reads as TGTGCCAGCAGCCCGGGACATACTTGGGGATCACCCCTCCACTTT. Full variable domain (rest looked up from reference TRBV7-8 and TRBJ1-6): GAGVSQSPRYKVAKRGQDVALRCDPISGHVSLFWYQQALGQGPEFLTYFQNEAQLDKSGLPSDRFFAERPEGSVSTLKIQRTQQEDSAVYLCASSPGHTWGSPLHFGNGTRLTVT.

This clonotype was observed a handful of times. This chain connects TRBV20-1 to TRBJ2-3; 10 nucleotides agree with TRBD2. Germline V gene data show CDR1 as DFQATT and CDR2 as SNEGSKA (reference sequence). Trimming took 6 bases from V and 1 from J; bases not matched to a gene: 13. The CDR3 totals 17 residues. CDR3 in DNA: TGCAGTGCCCCTGGGGCTAGCGGGAGTCGGGGCACAGATACGCAGTATTTT. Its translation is CSAPGASGSRGTDTQYF.

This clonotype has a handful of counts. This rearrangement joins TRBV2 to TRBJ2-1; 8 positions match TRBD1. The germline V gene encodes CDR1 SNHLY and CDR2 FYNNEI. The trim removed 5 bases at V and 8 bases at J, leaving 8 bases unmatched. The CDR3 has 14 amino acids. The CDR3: CASSSGTGVHEQFF. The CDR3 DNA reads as TGTGCCAGCAGTTCCGGGACAGGTGTACATGAGCAGTTCTTC.

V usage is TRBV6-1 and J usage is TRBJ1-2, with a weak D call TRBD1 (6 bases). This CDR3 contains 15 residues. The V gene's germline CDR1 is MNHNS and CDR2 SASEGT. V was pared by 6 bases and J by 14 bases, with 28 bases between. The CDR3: CASRESRGAPVVYTF. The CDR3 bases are TGTGCCAGCAGAGAGAGTCGGGGGGCCCCGGTAGTTTATACCTTC.

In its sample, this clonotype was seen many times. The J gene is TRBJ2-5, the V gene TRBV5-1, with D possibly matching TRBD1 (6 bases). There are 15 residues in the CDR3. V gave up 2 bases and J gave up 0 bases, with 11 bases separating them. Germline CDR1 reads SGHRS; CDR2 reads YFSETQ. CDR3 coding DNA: TGCGCCAGCAGCTTAAACCAGGGGTACCAAGAGACCCAGTACTTC. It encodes CASSLNQGYQETQYF.

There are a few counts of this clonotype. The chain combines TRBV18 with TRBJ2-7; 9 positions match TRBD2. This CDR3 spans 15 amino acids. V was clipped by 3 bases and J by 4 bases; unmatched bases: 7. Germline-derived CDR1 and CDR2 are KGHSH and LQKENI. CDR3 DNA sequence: TGTGCCAGCTCACCTGGAGGCGGGAGGGAATACGAGCAGTACTTC. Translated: CASSPGGGREYEQYF.

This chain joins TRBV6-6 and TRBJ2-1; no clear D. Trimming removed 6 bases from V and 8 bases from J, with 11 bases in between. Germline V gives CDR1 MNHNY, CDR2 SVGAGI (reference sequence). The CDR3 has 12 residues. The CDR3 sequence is CASRGHLDEQFF. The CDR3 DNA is TGTGCCAGCAGGGGTCACTTGGATGAGCAGTTCTTC.